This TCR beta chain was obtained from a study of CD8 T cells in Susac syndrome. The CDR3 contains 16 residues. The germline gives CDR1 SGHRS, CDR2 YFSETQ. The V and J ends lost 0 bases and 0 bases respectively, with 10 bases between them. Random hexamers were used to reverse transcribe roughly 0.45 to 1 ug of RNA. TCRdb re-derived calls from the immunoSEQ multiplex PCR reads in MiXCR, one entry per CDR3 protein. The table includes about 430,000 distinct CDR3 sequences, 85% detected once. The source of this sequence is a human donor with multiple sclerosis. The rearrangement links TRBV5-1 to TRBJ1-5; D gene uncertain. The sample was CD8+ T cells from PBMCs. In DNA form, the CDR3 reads TGCGCCAGCAGCTTGGGGGGTGCCGATAGCAATCAGCCCCAGCATTTT. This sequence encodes CASSLGGADSNQPQHF.